Listed below are T cell receptor beta chains from one sample, sequenced in a study of blood T cell repertoires in COVID-19. Measured with immunoSEQ multiplex PCR; TCRdb has only the in-frame clones, and not every one. This table has 490,000 or so clones, roughly 88% appearing once. The sample taken for sequencing was PBMCs or T cells enriched from blood (not recorded which). The receptors shown here come from a woman in her 40s who had recovered from COVID-19. Both conserved end residues are part of each CDR3. D genes are given only for firm matches. The size field is filled for only some rows; it gives once, few, many or a size class.

V gene	J gene	D gene	clone size	CDR3 protein	CDR3 DNA
TRBV11-2	TRBJ1-5	TRBD1	-	CASSVTGGNQPQHF	TGTGCCAGCAGCGTAACAGGGGGCAATCAGCCCCAGCATTTT
TRBV11-2	TRBJ2-1	-	-	CASSLEMIAYEQFF	TGTGCCAGCAGCTTAGAGATGATAGCATACGAGCAGTTCTTC
TRBV7-6	TRBJ1-2	TRBD1	-	CASSGQGVDGYTF	TGTGCCAGCTCGGGACAGGGGGTCGATGGCTACACCTTC
TRBV7-6	TRBJ1-5	-	-	CASSLDYSNQPQHF	TGTGCCAGCAGCTTAGATTATAGCAATCAGCCCCAGCATTTT
TRBV5-4	TRBJ2-5	TRBD1	-	CASSLGTGGRETQYF	TGTGCCAGCAGCTTGGGGACAGGGGGAAGAGAGACCCAGTACTTC
TRBV29-1	TRBJ1-2	-	-	CSVVVYTNYGYTF	TGCAGCGTTGTCGTATACACAAACTATGGCTACACCTTC
TRBV25-1	TRBJ2-7	TRBD1	-	CASSESNRRTGHYEQYF	TGTGCCAGCAGTGAATCAAACCGCAGGACAGGGCACTACGAGCAGTACTTC
TRBV6-5	TRBJ2-5	TRBD1	-	CASRPDRVGETQYF	TGTGCCAGCAGGCCGGACAGGGTCGGAGAGACCCAGTACTTC
TRBV6-1	TRBJ1-5	TRBD1	-	CASSEAQGGNQPQHF	TGTGCCAGCAGTGAAGCGCAGGGGGGCAATCAGCCCCAGCATTTT
TRBV27	TRBJ2-1	-	few	CASSFRTTTTYNEQFF	TGTGCCAGCAGTTTCAGAACTACTACTACCTACAATGAGCAGTTCTTC
TRBV14	TRBJ1-1	-	-	CASSRPGQRTEAFF	TGTGCCAGCAGCAGACCGGGACAACGTACTGAAGCTTTCTTT
TRBV5-1	TRBJ2-3	-	-	CASRPGGADTQYF	TGCGCCAGTAGACCTGGAGGGGCAGATACGCAGTATTTT
TRBV7-2	TRBJ2-1	TRBD2	-	CASRGTSGNNEQFF	TGTGCCAGCAGGGGGACTAGCGGCAACAATGAGCAGTTCTTC
TRBV11-3	TRBJ2-3	-	-	CASSLDGSSETASTQYF	TGTGCCAGCAGCTTAGACGGCTCTAGCGAGACGGCAAGTACGCAGTATTTT
TRBV18	TRBJ2-5	-	-	CASSPDSYQETQYF	TGTGCCAGCTCGCCCGACAGTTACCAAGAGACCCAGTACTTC
TRBV10-1	TRBJ2-3	TRBD1	-	CASSVGQGLPTDTQYF	TGCGCCAGCAGTGTGGGACAGGGACTACCCACAGATACGCAGTATTTT
TRBV3-1/TRBV3-2	TRBJ1-5	-	-	CASRQPGENSNQPQHF	TGTGCCAGCAGACAGCCGGGGGAGAATAGCAATCAGCCCCAGCATTTT
TRBV7-2	TRBJ2-6	-	-	CASSLIGNVLTF	TGTGCCAGCAGCTTAATCGGCAACGTCCTGACTTTC
TRBV30	TRBJ2-7	TRBD2	-	CAWSVIPLWTSGSYEQYF	TGTGCCTGGAGTGTAATACCGCTGTGGACTAGCGGGAGCTACGAGCAGTACTTC
TRBV24-1	TRBJ2-1	-	few	CATSDPTSGFRSEQFF	TGTGCCACCAGTGATCCTACTAGTGGTTTTCGGAGTGAGCAGTTCTTC
TRBV7-9	TRBJ2-1	TRBD2	few	CASTLTGAGEGNEQFF	TGTGCCAGCACCCTCACCGGAGCGGGAGAGGGGAATGAGCAGTTCTTC
TRBV12-5	TRBJ1-6	-	-	CASGLSRTGYNSPLHF	TGTGCTAGTGGTTTGTCGCGCACAGGGTATAATTCACCCCTCCACTTT
TRBV28	TRBJ1-2	TRBD1	-	CASSLTGGHYGYTF	TGTGCCAGCAGCCTGACAGGGGGGCACTATGGCTACACCTTC
TRBV27	TRBJ2-1	TRBD2	-	CASSLTSGSYNEQFF	TGTGCCAGCAGTTTGACTAGCGGGTCCTACAATGAGCAGTTCTTC
TRBV30	TRBJ1-2	TRBD1	-	CAWSPGGSYGYTF	TGTGCCTGGAGCCCAGGGGGCTCCTATGGCTACACCTTC
TRBV4-3	TRBJ1-1	-	-	CASSQVRGRYTEAFF	TGCGCCAGCAGCCAAGTACGGGGGAGGTACACTGAAGCTTTCTTT
TRBV10-2	TRBJ2-3	-	-	CASSDYFTDTQYF	TGCGCCAGCAGCGATTACTTCACAGATACGCAGTATTTT
TRBV6-5	TRBJ2-7	-	-	CASSYLAGAKRYEQYF	TGTGCCAGCAGTTACTTGGCGGGGGCAAAGCGCTACGAGCAGTACTTC
TRBV19	TRBJ2-3	-	-	CASSISENTQYF	TGTGCCAGTAGTATTAGTGAGAATACGCAGTATTTT
TRBV19	TRBJ2-1	TRBD2	once	CASSFLAGVRDNEQFF	TGTGCCAGTAGTTTTCTAGCGGGAGTGAGGGACAATGAGCAGTTCTTC
TRBV6-5	TRBJ2-3	-	-	CASSSLAKDTQYF	TGTGCCAGCAGTTCCTTAGCAAAAGATACGCAGTATTTT
TRBV5-1	TRBJ1-1	-	-	CASSLAGGNTEAFF	TGCGCCAGCAGCTTGGCGGGGGGGAACACTGAAGCTTTCTTT
TRBV2	TRBJ2-7	TRBD2	once	CASTFGTSGYEQYF	TGTGCCAGCACCTTTGGGACTAGCGGCTACGAGCAGTACTTC
TRBV15	TRBJ2-7	-	once	CATSRDRSAGYEQYF	TGTGCCACCAGCAGAGATCGAAGTGCCGGCTACGAGCAGTACTTC
TRBV4-1	TRBJ2-2	-	-	CASSPTANTGELFF	TGCGCCAGCAGCCCGACAGCGAACACCGGGGAGCTGTTTTTT
TRBV9	TRBJ1-1	-	few	CASSVGRGTEAFF	TGTGCCAGCAGCGTAGGTAGAGGTACTGAAGCTTTCTTT
TRBV3-1/TRBV3-2	TRBJ2-1	TRBD2	-	CASSKGGTSGIGEQFF	TGTGCCAGCAGCAAGGGCGGGACTAGCGGGATCGGTGAGCAGTTCTTC
TRBV5-1	TRBJ2-5	-	few	CASSLTGEETQYF	TGCGCCAGCAGCTTGACGGGAGAAGAGACCCAGTACTTC
TRBV19	TRBJ2-7	TRBD1	-	CASSIIWSGQGNEQYF	TGTGCCAGTAGTATAATTTGGTCGGGACAGGGGAACGAGCAGTACTTC
TRBV4-3	TRBJ2-2	TRBD2	-	CASSHELAGGPQHTGELFF	TGCGCCAGCAGCCATGAACTAGCGGGAGGGCCTCAGCACACCGGGGAGCTGTTTTTT